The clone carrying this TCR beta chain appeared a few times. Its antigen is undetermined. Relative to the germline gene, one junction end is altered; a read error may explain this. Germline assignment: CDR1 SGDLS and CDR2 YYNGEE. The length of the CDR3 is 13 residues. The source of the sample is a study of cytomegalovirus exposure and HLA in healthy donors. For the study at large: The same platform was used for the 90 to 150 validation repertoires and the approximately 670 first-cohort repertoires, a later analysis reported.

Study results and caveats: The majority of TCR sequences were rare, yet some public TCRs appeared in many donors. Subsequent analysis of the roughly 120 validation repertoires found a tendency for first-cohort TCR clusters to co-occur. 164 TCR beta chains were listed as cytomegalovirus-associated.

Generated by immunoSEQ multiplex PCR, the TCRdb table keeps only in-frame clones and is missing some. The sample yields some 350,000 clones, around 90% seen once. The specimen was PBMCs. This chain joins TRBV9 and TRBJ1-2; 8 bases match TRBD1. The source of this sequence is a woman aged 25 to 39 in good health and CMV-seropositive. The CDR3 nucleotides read TGTGCCAGCAGCGTAGGAGGAGAATGGGACAGGACGTTC. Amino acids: CASSVGGEWDRTF. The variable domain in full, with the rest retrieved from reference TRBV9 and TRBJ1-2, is DSGVTQTPKHLITATGQRVTLRCSPRSGDLSVYWYQQSLDQGLQFLIQYYNGEERAKGNILERFSAQQFPDLHSELNLSSLELGDSALYFCASSVGGEWDRTFGSGTRLTVV.